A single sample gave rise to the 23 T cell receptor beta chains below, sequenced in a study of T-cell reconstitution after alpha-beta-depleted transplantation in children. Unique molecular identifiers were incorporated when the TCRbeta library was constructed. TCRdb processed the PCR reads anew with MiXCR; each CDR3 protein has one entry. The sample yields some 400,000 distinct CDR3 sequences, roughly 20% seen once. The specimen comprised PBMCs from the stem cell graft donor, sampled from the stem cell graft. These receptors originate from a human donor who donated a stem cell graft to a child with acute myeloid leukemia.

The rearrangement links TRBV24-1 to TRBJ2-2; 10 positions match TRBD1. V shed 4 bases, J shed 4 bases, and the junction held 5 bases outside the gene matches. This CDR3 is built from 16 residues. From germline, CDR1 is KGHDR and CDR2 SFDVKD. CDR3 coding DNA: TGTGCCACCAGTGACTCGGGACAGGGGAGCACCGGGGAGCTGTTTTTT. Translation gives CATSDSGQGSTGELFF.

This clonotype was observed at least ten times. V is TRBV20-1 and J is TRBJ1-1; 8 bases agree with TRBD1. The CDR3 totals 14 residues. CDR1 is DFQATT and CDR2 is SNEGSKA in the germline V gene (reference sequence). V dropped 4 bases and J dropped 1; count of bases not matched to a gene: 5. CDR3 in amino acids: CSAKDRASNTEAFF. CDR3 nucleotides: TGCAGTGCTAAGGACAGGGCCTCGAACACTGAAGCTTTCTTT.

This chain's CDR3 is CASSFSGREREQYF. CDR3 sequence (DNA): TGTGCCAGCAGCTTCAGCGGCAGGGAGAGGGAGCAGTACTTC. The V and J genes are TRBV5-6 and TRBJ2-7; either TRBD1 or TRBD2 may supply D (5 bases each). Germline CDR1 reads SGHDT; CDR2 reads YYEEEE. Trimming took off 2 bases at V and 7 bases at J, with 16 bases between the two ends. CDR3 length equals 14 residues.

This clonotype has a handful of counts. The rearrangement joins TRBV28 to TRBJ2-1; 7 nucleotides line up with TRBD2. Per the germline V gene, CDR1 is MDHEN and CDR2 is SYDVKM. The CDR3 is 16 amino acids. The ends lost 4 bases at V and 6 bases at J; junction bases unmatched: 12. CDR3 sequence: CASSSLSGGWGNEQFF. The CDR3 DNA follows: TGTGCCAGCAGTTCCTTATCGGGAGGCTGGGGCAATGAGCAGTTCTTC.

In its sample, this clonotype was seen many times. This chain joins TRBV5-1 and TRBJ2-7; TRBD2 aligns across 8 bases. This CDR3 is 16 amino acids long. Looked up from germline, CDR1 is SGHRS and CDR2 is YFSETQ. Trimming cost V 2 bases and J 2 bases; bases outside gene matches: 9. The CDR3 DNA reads TGCGCCAGCAGCTTCTCTCCAGCGGGAGAAGCCTACGAGCAGTACTTC. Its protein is CASSFSPAGEAYEQYF. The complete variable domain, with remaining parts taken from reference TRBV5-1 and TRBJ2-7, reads KAGVTQTPRYLIKTRGQQVTLSCSPISGHRSVSWYQQTPGQGLQFLFEYFSETQRNKGNFPGRFSGRQFSNSRSEMNVSTLELGDSALYLCASSFSPAGEAYEQYFGPGTRLTVT.

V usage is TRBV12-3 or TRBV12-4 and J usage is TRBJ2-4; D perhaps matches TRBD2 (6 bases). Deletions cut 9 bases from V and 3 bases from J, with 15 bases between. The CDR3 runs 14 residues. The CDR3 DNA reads TGTGCCAGTGGGACTTCGATCGGCAAAAACATTCAGTACTTC. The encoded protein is CASGTSIGKNIQYF.

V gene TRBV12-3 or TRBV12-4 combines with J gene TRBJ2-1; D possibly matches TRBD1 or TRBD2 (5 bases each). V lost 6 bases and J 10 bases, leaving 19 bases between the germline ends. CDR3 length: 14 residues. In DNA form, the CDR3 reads TGTGCCAGCAGCACTTATGAGGGGTATTGGGAGCAGTTCTTC. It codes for CASSTYEGYWEQFF.

The DNA for the CDR3 is TGTGCCAGCAGTTTAAACAGGGAGGTAGCCGGGGAGCTGTTTTTT. Translation: CASSLNREVAGELFF. V is TRBV28 and J is TRBJ2-2; perhaps D is TRBD1 or TRBD2 (6 bases each). The CDR3 has 15 residues. V lost 2 bases to trimming and J lost 6 bases, with 13 bases between them. Germline assignment: CDR1 MDHEN and CDR2 SYDVKM.

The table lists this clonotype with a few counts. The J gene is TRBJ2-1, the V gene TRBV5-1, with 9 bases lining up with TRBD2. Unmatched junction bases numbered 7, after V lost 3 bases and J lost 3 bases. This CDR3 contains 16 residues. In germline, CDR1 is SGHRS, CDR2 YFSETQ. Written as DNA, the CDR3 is TGCGCCAGCAGCTCGGCGACTAGCGGAGACTACAATGAGCAGTTCTTC. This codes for CASSSATSGDYNEQFF.

In nucleotides, the CDR3 is TGTGCCAGCAGCTTGGGGGACGCATCCTACGAGCAGTACTTC. Protein: CASSLGDASYEQYF. The V gene is TRBV12-3 or TRBV12-4, the J gene TRBJ2-7; D is tentatively TRBD1 or TRBD2 (5 bases each). Trimming took 6 bases from V and 1 from J, leaving 13 bases between them. CDR3 length equals 14 residues.

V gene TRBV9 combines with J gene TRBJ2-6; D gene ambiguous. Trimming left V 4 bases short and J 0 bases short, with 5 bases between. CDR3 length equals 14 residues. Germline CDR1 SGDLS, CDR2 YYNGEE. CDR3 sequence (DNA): TGTGCCAGCAGCACGGGCTCTGGGGCCAACGTCCTGACTTTC. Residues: CASSTGSGANVLTF.

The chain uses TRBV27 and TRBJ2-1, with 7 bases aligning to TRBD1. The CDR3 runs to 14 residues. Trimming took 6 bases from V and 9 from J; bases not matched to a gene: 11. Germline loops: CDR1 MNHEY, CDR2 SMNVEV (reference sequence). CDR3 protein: CASRGDSLHGEQFF. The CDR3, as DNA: TGTGCCAGCAGGGGGGACAGCCTGCATGGTGAGCAGTTCTTC.

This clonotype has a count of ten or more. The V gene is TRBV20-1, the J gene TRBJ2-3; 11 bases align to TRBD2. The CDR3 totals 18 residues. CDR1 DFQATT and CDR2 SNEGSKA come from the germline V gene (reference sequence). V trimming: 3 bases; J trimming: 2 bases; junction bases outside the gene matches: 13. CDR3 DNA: TGCAGTGCTAGCCCGGGACTAGCGGCTCCCGATTACACAGATACGCAGTATTTT. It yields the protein CSASPGLAAPDYTDTQYF.

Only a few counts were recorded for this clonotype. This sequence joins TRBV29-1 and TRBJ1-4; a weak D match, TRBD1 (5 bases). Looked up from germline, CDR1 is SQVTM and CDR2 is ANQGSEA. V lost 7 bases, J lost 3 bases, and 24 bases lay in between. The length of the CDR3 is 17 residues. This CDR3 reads CSAAGTDDDDSNEKLFF. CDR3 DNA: TGCAGCGCCGCGGGGACGGACGATGACGATTCTAATGAAAAACTGTTTTTT.

The DNA of the CDR3 is TGCGCCAGCAGCTTGGACGGGACGGAAAACATTCAGTACTTC. The encoded protein is CASSLDGTENIQYF. The J gene is TRBJ2-4, the V gene TRBV5-1; D may be TRBD1 or TRBD2 (5 bases each). V lost 0 bases, J lost 5 bases, and 9 bases lay in between. The length of the CDR3 is 14 residues. In germline, CDR1 is SGHRS, CDR2 YFSETQ.

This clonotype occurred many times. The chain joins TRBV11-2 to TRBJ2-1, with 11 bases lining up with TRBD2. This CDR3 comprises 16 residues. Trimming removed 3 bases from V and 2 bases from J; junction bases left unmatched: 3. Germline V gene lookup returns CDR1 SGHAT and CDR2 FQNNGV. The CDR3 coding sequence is TGTGCCAGCAGCTTTAAACTAGCGGGAGCCTACAATGAGCAGTTCTTC. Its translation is CASSFKLAGAYNEQFF.

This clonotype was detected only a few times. The CDR3 loop reads CASRQGNTEAFF. DNA for the CDR3: TGTGCCAGCCGCCAGGGCAACACTGAAGCTTTCTTT. This chain links TRBV6-5 with TRBJ1-1; weak D call: TRBD1 (5 bases). The CDR3 runs to 12 residues. Looked up from germline, CDR1 is MNHEY and CDR2 is SVGAGI. Trimming stripped 8 bases from V and 2 bases from J, with 9 bases between.

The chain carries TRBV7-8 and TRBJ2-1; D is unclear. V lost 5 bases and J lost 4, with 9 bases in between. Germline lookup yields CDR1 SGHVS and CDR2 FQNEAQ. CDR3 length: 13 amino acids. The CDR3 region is CASSQPPYNEQFF. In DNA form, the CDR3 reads TGTGCCAGCAGCCAACCCCCTTACAATGAGCAGTTCTTC.

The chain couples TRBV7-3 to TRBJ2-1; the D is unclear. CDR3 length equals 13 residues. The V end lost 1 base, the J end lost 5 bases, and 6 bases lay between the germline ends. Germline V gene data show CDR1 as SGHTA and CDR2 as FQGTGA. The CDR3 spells CASSLSGNNEQFF. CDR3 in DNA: TGTGCCAGCAGCTTAAGCGGAAACAATGAGCAGTTCTTC.

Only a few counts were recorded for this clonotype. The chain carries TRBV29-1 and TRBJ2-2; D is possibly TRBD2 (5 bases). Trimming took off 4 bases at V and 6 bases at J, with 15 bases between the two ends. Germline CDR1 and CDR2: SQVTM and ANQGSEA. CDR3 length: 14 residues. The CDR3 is CSVAATSTAGELFF. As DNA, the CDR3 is TGCAGCGTTGCAGCTACTAGTACGGCCGGGGAGCTGTTTTTT.

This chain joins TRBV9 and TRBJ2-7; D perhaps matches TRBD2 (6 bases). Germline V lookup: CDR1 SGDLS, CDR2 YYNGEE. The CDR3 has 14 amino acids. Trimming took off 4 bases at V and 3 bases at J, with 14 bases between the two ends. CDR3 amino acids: CASSPRGSDYEQYF. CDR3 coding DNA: TGTGCCAGCAGCCCCCGGGGGAGCGACTACGAGCAGTACTTC.

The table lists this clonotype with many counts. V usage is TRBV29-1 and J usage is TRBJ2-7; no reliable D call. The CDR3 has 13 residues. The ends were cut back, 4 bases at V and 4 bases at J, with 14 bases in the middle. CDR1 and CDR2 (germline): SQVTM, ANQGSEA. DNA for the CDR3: TGCAGCGTTGTTCCTGCAGGCCAGTACGAGCAGTACTTC. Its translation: CSVVPAGQYEQYF.

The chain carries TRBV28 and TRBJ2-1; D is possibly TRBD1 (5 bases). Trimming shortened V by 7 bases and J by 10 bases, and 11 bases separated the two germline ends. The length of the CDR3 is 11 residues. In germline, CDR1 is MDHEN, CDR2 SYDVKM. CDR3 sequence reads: CASTKPGEQFF. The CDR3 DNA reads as TGTGCCAGCACCAAACCAGGGGAGCAGTTCTTC.